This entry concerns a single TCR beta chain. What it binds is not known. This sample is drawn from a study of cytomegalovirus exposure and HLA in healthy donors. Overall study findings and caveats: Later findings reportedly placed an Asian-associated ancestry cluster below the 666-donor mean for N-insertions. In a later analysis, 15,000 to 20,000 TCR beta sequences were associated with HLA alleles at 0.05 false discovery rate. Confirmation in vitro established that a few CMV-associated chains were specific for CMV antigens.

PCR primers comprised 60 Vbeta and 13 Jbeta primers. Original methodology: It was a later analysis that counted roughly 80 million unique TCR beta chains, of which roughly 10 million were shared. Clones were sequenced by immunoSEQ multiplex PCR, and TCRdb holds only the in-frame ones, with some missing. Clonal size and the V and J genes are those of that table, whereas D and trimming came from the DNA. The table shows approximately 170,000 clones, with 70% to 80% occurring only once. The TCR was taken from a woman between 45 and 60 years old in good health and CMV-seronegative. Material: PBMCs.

The CDR3 sequence: CASSRGDDLSNQPQHF. CDR3 in DNA: TGCGCCAGCAGCCGGGGGGACGATTTGAGCAATCAGCCCCAGCATTTT. The chain combines TRBV4-1 with TRBJ1-5, with a weak D call TRBD1 (5 bases). CDR3 length equals 16 residues. V was pared by 4 bases and J by 1 base, with 14 bases between. Germline CDR1 is MGHRA and CDR2 is YSYEKL.